These T cell receptor beta chains were read from a single sample in a study of siplizumab effects on memory and regulatory T cells. Assay: immunoSEQ multiplex PCR; the TCRdb copy retains only in-frame clones and omits some. The data hold 110,000 or so clones, with 85% to 95% observed a single time. Sequencing was carried out using non-Treg CD4+ T cells sorted from blood. Every receptor here comes from a human donor in good health. Both conserved end residues are part of each CDR3. A D gene is named only where the DNA matches it firmly. Not every row has a clone size; where given, it reads once, few, many or a size class.

TRBJ1-1 TRBV7-9 - - TGTGCCAGCAGCCTGGGGGCAGGAGCCGAAGCTTTCTTT CASSLGAGAEAFF
TRBJ2-5 TRBV6-6 - - TGTGCCAGCAGCCGGGACGTCCAAGAGACCCAGTACTTC CASSRDVQETQYF
TRBJ1-2 TRBV29-1 TRBD1 - TGCAGCGTTGAATCCGGACAGGGGGCGCGGGGCTACACCTTC CSVESGQGARGYTF
TRBJ1-1 TRBV27 - - TGTGCCAGCAGTTTGGGGACGGGTCAGCCCACTGAAGCTTTCTTT CASSLGTGQPTEAFF
TRBJ1-5 TRBV6-5 - - TGTGCCAGCAGCCGACACCTTAGCAATCAGCCCCAGCATTTT CASSRHLSNQPQHF
TRBJ1-2 TRBV4-1 - - TGCGCCAGCAGCCAAGATAAGGGAGCTACAGTGAGCTACACCTTC CASSQDKGATVSYTF
TRBJ1-2 TRBV2 TRBD1 - TGTGCCAGCAACCTACAGGGGTCTAACTATGGCTACACCTTC CASNLQGSNYGYTF
TRBJ2-6 TRBV6-1 - - TGTGCCAGCAGTGAATTATCGGGGGCAGGGGCCAACGTCCTGACTTTC CASSELSGAGANVLTF
TRBJ2-2 TRBV10-1 - - TGCGCCAGCAGTGGAGGTGGCAAAACCGGGGAGCTGTTTTTT CASSGGGKTGELFF
TRBJ1-1 TRBV7-2 TRBD1 - TGTGCCAGCAGCTACGGACAGGGGTCTGCTGAAGCTTTCTTT CASSYGQGSAEAFF
TRBJ2-7 TRBV13 TRBD1 - TGTGCCAGCAGCTTAGGACAGGGGTGGAACGAGCAGTACTTC CASSLGQGWNEQYF
TRBJ1-4 TRBV18 TRBD1 - TGTGCCAGCTCAGCCGACAGGGTTAATGAAAAACTGTTTTTT CASSADRVNEKLFF
TRBJ1-5 TRBV19 - few TGTGCCAGTAGGGAAGGGGGGGGTCAGCCCCAGCATTTT CASREGGGQPQHF
TRBJ1-4 TRBV30 - - TGTGCCTGGAGCCCCCCAACTTCTCAGACTAATGAAAAACTGTTTTTT CAWSPPTSQTNEKLFF
TRBJ2-7 TRBV27 TRBD1 - TGTGCCAGCAGTTTAAAGGGACAGGGCGCCATCCTGTACGAGCAGTACTTC CASSLKGQGAILYEQYF
TRBJ1-3 TRBV12-5 - - TGTGCTAGTGGCCCCGTTAACTGGAACACCATATATTTT CASGPVNWNTIYF
TRBJ2-1 TRBV2 - - TGTGCCGGGGGTGGGCAGGGGTTGTCTGAGCAGTTCTTC CAGGGQGLSEQFF
TRBJ1-6 TRBV11-2 - - TGTGCCAGCAGCTTAGCAGGATTAAGCTCCTATAATTCACCCCTCCACTTT CASSLAGLSSYNSPLHF
TRBJ2-7 TRBV19 - - TGTGCCAGCTCCCCCCCGACAGGCCCCCCCTACGAGCAGTACTTC CASSPPTGPPYEQYF
TRBJ2-3 TRBV2 - - TGTGCCAGCAGTAGGGGAGGAGATACGCAGTATTTT CASSRGGDTQYF
TRBJ2-5 TRBV11-3 - - TGTGCCAGCAGTACCACCGGGACCCCGGGGGCGGAGACCCAGTACTTC CASSTTGTPGAETQYF
TRBJ1-1 TRBV19 - - TGTGCCACCCGATTTGGGAGGAACACTGAAGCTTTCTTT CATRFGRNTEAFF
TRBJ1-2 TRBV18 - - TGTGCCAGCTCACCGTCCCAGGACTATGGCTACACCTTC CASSPSQDYGYTF
TRBJ2-5 TRBV7-9 - - TGTGCCAGCAGCTCTGGACAGCTGGGGGAGACCCAGTACTTC CASSSGQLGETQYF
TRBJ2-7 TRBV2 - - TGTGCCAGCAGCGGTCGGGGCGGAGGTTCCTACGAGCAGTACTTC CASSGRGGGSYEQYF
TRBJ2-7 TRBV5-4 TRBD2 - TGTGCCAGCAGCCAAGGGGGTAGCGGGATCTCCTACGAGCAGTACTTC CASSQGGSGISYEQYF
TRBJ2-5 TRBV6-1 TRBD2 - TGTGCCAGCAGTGACGCTTTAGCGGGGCAAGAGACCCAGTACTTC CASSDALAGQETQYF
TRBJ2-7 TRBV11-3 - - TGTGCCAGCAGCCTCTCCGACAGCGACGAGCAGTACTTC CASSLSDSDEQYF
TRBJ1-6 TRBV5-1 - - TGCGCCAGCAGCTCGAGCGTGGACTATAATTCACCCCTCCACTTT CASSSSVDYNSPLHF
TRBJ2-1 TRBV7-6 TRBD1 - TGTGCCAGCAGCTTTGGACAGGGGCGGTACAATGAGCAGTTCTTC CASSFGQGRYNEQFF
TRBJ2-7 TRBV28 - - TGTGCCAGCAGTTCTCCGGGACCCGGAGACTACGAGCAGTACTTC CASSSPGPGDYEQYF
TRBJ2-7 TRBV30 - - TGTGCCTGGAGTCGGGACTTTAGCTCCTACGAGCAGTACTTC CAWSRDFSSYEQYF
TRBJ2-1 TRBV5-6 - - TGTGCCAGCAGCTTGGCCACAGGGCGCACCTACAATGAGCAGTTCTTC CASSLATGRTYNEQFF
TRBJ2-1 TRBV10-1 TRBD2 - TGCGCCAGCACCGCGGGGGGGGACAATGAGCAGTTCTTC CASTAGGDNEQFF
TRBJ2-2 TRBV7-6 TRBD2 - TGTGCCAGCAGCTTATCGGGGGGCGGGGAGCTGTTTTTT CASSLSGGGELFF
TRBJ1-2 TRBV7-2 TRBD1 - TGTGCCAACCACAGGGGGCGCAACTATGGCTACACCTTC CANHRGRNYGYTF
TRBJ2-3 TRBV7-2 TRBD2 once TGTGCCAGCAGCGCGCCCGGGGGGGCCGGAACAGATACGCAGTATTTT CASSAPGGAGTDTQYF
TRBJ2-3 TRBV27 - - TGTGCCAGCAGTTTATCGACGGGGGTGGATACGCAGTATTTT CASSLSTGVDTQYF
TRBJ2-6 TRBV19 - - TGTGGCTCCGGAGGCCAGGCTGGGGCCAACGTCCTGACTTTC CGSGGQAGANVLTF
TRBJ1-1 TRBV7-2 TRBD1 - TGTGCCAGCAGCTTAGTTTTTACCGGACAGGGGGCAAATGAAGCTTTCTTT CASSLVFTGQGANEAFF
TRBJ1-1 TRBV6-5 - - TGTGCCAGCAGTTACGGGGGACTGATGAACACTGAAGCTTTCTTT CASSYGGLMNTEAFF
TRBJ1-2 TRBV5-4 TRBD1 once TGTGCCAGCAGCTTTTCAGGGGGCGCCGGGCTGAGCTATGGCTACACCTTC CASSFSGGAGLSYGYTF
TRBJ2-1 TRBV19 TRBD2 - TGTGCCAGTAGAGGCGGGGGGTCTGACAATGAGCAGTTCTTC CASRGGGSDNEQFF
TRBJ1-4 TRBV6-1 TRBD1 - TGTGCCAGCAGCGACAGGGGGCAGAGTGAAAAACTGTTTTTT CASSDRGQSEKLFF
TRBJ1-1 TRBV5-1 - - TGCGCCAGCAGCGGGGTGGGGCTGGCTGAAGCTTTCTTT CASSGVGLAEAFF
TRBJ1-2 TRBV19 - - TGTGCCAGTAGTTCAGGACTGCTGGGTAACTATGGCTACACCTTC CASSSGLLGNYGYTF
TRBJ2-5 TRBV6-5 TRBD1 - TGTGCCAGCAGATCAAGGACAGGCCCCCAGGCCCAGTACTTC CASRSRTGPQAQYF
TRBJ1-5 TRBV2 - - TGTGCCAGCAGTTTGGTCCGAGACGCCCTTAGGCCCCAGCATTTT CASSLVRDALRPQHF
TRBJ1-1 TRBV18 - - TGTGCCAGCTCACCACGCGAGGAGGCTGAAGCTTTCTTT CASSPREEAEAFF
TRBJ2-7 TRBV30 - - TGTGCCTGGAGTAGGGGGTCCTACGAGCAGTACTTC CAWSRGSYEQYF
TRBJ2-5 TRBV15 - - TGTGCCACCAGCAGAGAGGGTTCCGGGGGAGAGACCCAGTACTTC CATSREGSGGETQYF
TRBJ2-7 TRBV9 - - TGTGCCAGCAGCACCAGACAGCAGTCCTACGAGCAGTACTTC CASSTRQQSYEQYF
TRBJ2-5 TRBV10-3 - - TGTGCCATCAGTGGAGGGCCAAGGGCGTCGGAGACCCAGTACTTC CAISGGPRASETQYF